The source of this T cell receptor beta chain is a study of T cell repertoires in cytomegalovirus infection. About the study: As its CMV epitopes, the study selected recently identified HLA-C-restricted and well-studied HLA-B-restricted targets.

With 3 bases removed from V and 0 bases from J, the gap between germline ends came to 8 bases. CDR1 and CDR2 from the germline V gene are SGHTA and FQGNSA. The CDR3 sequence is 14 residues long. TCRdb reprocessed the reads via MiXCR and lists one record per CDR3 protein. The data show around 750,000 distinct CDR3 sequences, around a third seen once. This clonotype was detected many times. Its antigen is still unknown. This clonotype was sampled from a human donor in good health (CMV status not recorded). Some clones in this sample may be carry-over from other donors' samples. This chain joins TRBV7-2 and TRBJ1-1; no reliable D call. The sequencing used cultured CD8+ T cells from PBMCs, collected from culture after CMV antigen stimulation. The chain's CDR3 is CASSFPSLNTEAFF. As DNA, the CDR3 is TGTGCCAGCAGCTTCCCCAGCCTGAACACTGAAGCTTTCTTT. The variable domain in full, with the rest retrieved from reference TRBV7-2 and TRBJ1-1, is GAGVSQSPSNKVTEKGKDVELRCDPISGHTALYWYRQSLGQGLEFLIYFQGNSAPDKSGLPSDRFSAERTGGSVSTLTIQRTQQEDSAVYLCASSFPSLNTEAFFGQGTRLTVV.